These 25 T cell receptor beta chains were all obtained from the same sample, sequenced in a study of T cell responses to AZD1222 COVID-19 vaccine. Using immunoSEQ multiplex PCR, the repertoire was profiled, and TCRdb retains in-frame clones only, with some absent. This sample yields about 150,000 clones, of which over 75% are seen a single time; less than 2% belongs to the top ten. The source was peripheral blood, collected on day 0 of AZD1222 vaccination. The origin of the receptors is an adult in good health.

With regard to this clone: The sample carries other DNA sequences with the same CDR3. CDR3: CASSVAGNTEAFF. CDR3 coding DNA: TGTGCCAGCAGCGTAGCTGGGAACACTGAAGCTTTCTTT. The chain couples TRBV9 to TRBJ1-1; D is unclear. The CDR3 has 13 amino acids. The germline CDR1 and CDR2 sequences are SGDLS and YYNGEE. V was pared by 0 bases and J by 1 base, with 4 bases between.

This chain joins TRBV6-2 or TRBV6-3 and TRBJ2-1; no clear D gene. This CDR3 has 11 residues. Per germline, CDR1 MNHEY and CDR2 SVGEGT. The ends were cut back, 5 bases at V and 10 bases at J, with 9 bases in the middle. CDR3 protein: CASSRNYEQFF. In nucleotides, the CDR3 is TGTGCCAGCAGTCGCAACTACGAGCAGTTCTTC.

The chain uses TRBV30 and TRBJ1-4, with no clear D. Germline V CDR1 and CDR2: GTSNPN, SVGIG (reference sequence). The length of the CDR3 is 11 residues. V lost 0 bases and J lost 8, with 4 bases in between. The CDR3 reads CAWSVKEKLFF. DNA for the CDR3: TGTGCCTGGAGTGTAAAGGAAAAACTGTTTTTT.

The V call is TRBV2, the J call TRBJ2-1, with TRBD1 matching 9 bases. The V and J ends lost 7 bases and 7 bases, in that order; junction bases with no gene match: 14. Germline V gene data show CDR1 as SNHLY and CDR2 as FYNNEI. The CDR3 extends over 16 amino acids. The CDR3 nucleotides read TGTGCCAGCATTCCTCCTAAGGGGGACAGGGATAATGAGCAGTTCTTC. It encodes CASIPPKGDRDNEQFF.

The chain links TRBV3-1 (or the pseudogene TRBV3-2) to TRBJ2-2; 8 bases fit TRBD1. Losses at the gene ends were 4 bases for V and 3 bases for J; bases not matched to a gene: 4. The CDR3 contains 15 residues. Per germline, CDR1 LGHDT and CDR2 YNNKEL (reference sequence). The CDR3 sequence: CASSLRQGYTGELFF. The CDR3 region has the DNA TGTGCCAGCAGCCTTCGACAGGGGTACACCGGGGAGCTGTTTTTT.

The J gene is TRBJ1-5, the V gene TRBV16, with D uncertain. The germline V gene has CDR1 KGHSY and CDR2 FQNENV. This CDR3 is built from 16 residues. The V end lost 0 bases, the J end lost 2 bases, and 11 bases lay between the germline ends. DNA for the CDR3: TGTGCCAGCAGCCAATCCACCCGGGGTGGCAATCAGCCCCAGCATTTT. This gives the protein CASSQSTRGGNQPQHF.

The chain has TRBV28 and TRBJ2-1, with TRBD1 identical over 11 bases. Germline V gives CDR1 MDHEN, CDR2 SYDVKM. V shed 4 bases, J shed 9 bases, and the junction held 8 bases outside the gene matches. The CDR3 contains 15 residues. The CDR3 DNA reads as TGTGCCAGCAGTTCCCCGGGACAGGGGGTCGGTGAGCAGTTCTTC. Translating it yields CASSSPGQGVGEQFF.

The rearrangement links TRBV5-1 to TRBJ2-1; D gene unclear. Germline V gene lookup returns CDR1 SGHRS and CDR2 YFSETQ. The CDR3 spans 12 residues. V was pared by 0 bases and J by 12 bases, with 10 bases between. The CDR3: CASSLEWYGQFF. CDR3 DNA sequence: TGCGCCAGCAGCTTGGAATGGTACGGGCAGTTCTTC.

This chain connects TRBV27 to TRBJ2-7, with TRBD1 as a possible D gene (5 bases). V lost 6 bases and J 0 bases, leaving 9 bases between the germline ends. Germline lookup yields CDR1 MNHEY and CDR2 SMNVEV (reference sequence). The CDR3 is 13 amino acids. This chain's CDR3 is CASRPTVSYEQYF. The CDR3 coding sequence is TGTGCCAGCAGACCGACAGTCTCCTACGAGCAGTACTTC.

The rearrangement uses TRBV27 and TRBJ2-2; tentative D call: TRBD2 (6 bases). Germline V CDR1 and CDR2: MNHEY, SMNVEV (reference sequence). The CDR3 consists of 15 residues. Between the trimmed V and J ends, which lost 2 bases and 2 bases, there was a span of 9 bases. CDR3 residues: CASSLGGSNTGELFF. DNA for the CDR3: TGTGCCAGCAGTTTAGGGGGGAGCAACACCGGGGAGCTGTTTTTT.

The genes are TRBV11-3 and TRBJ1-2; TRBD1 agrees at 12 bases. The CDR3 sequence is 19 residues long. V lost 2 bases to trimming and J lost 3 bases; unmatched junction nucleotides: 13. Germline V gene lookup returns CDR1 SGHNT and CDR2 YENEEA. The CDR3 DNA reads TGTGCCAGCAGCTTATCCGCGGGGACAGGGGGCGAGTTGTACTATGGCTACACCTTC. It is translated as CASSLSAGTGGELYYGYTF.

The chain uses TRBV30 and TRBJ2-2; D remains unclear. CDR3 size: 14 residues. Germline lookup yields CDR1 GTSNPN and CDR2 SVGIG (reference sequence). The V and J ends lost 4 bases and 4 bases respectively, with 13 bases between them. The CDR3 protein is CAWTETDITGELFF. Written as DNA, the CDR3 is TGTGCCTGGACGGAAACAGATATCACCGGGGAGCTGTTTTTT.

V is TRBV7-8 and J is TRBJ2-1, with 8 bases that match TRBD2. Per the germline V gene, CDR1 is SGHVS and CDR2 is FQNEAQ. The CDR3 runs to 16 residues. The ends lost 1 base at V and 0 bases at J; junction bases unmatched: 2. The CDR3 DNA follows: TGTGCCAGCAGCTTAGGCGGGAGGAACTCCTACAATGAGCAGTTCTTC. This codes for CASSLGGRNSYNEQFF.

The chain has TRBV5-6 and TRBJ1-5, with 9 nucleotides matching TRBD1. Germline trimming cut 4 bases from V and 6 bases from J; bases unmatched to any gene: 5. The CDR3 runs 14 residues. CDR1 is SGHDT and CDR2 is YYEEEE in the germline V gene. CDR3 residues: CASSVYRGPQPQHF. The DNA for the CDR3 is TGTGCCAGCAGCGTATACAGGGGGCCTCAGCCCCAGCATTTT.

This sequence joins TRBV11-2 and TRBJ2-3; 8 bases are a match to TRBD2. CDR3 size: 12 residues. V lost 1 base to trimming and J lost 13 bases; unmatched junction nucleotides: 4. Germline CDR1 is SGHAT and CDR2 is FQNNGV. The CDR3 region has the DNA TGTGCCAGCAGCTTAGTAGCGGGAAAGGAGTATTTT. It codes for CASSLVAGKEYF.

CDR3 nucleotides: TGTGCCAGCAGTTTACATTCGGACAGGGGGCCTGGCTACACCTTC. Its protein product is CASSLHSDRGPGYTF. This rearrangement joins TRBV28 to TRBJ1-2, with 11 bases matching TRBD1. With 2 bases clipped from V and 7 bases from J, the junction kept 6 bases outside the gene matches. Germline values: CDR1 MDHEN, CDR2 SYDVKM. CDR3 length: 15 residues.

The chain combines TRBV28 with TRBJ1-2; 7 positions agree with TRBD1. Germline values: CDR1 MDHEN, CDR2 SYDVKM. The trim removed 6 bases at V and 8 bases at J, leaving 9 bases unmatched. This CDR3 spans 13 amino acids. The CDR3 protein is CASSTTGLAGYTF. CDR3 coding DNA: TGTGCCAGCAGCACGACAGGGCTCGCAGGCTACACCTTC.

This sequence joins TRBV6-5 and TRBJ2-2, with a tentative D call TRBD2 (6 bases). CDR1 MNHEY and CDR2 SVGAGI come from the germline V gene. This CDR3 has 13 amino acids. Trimming left V 5 bases short and J 6 bases short, with 10 bases between. The CDR3 region has the DNA TGTGCCAGCAGTCCTACTAGCTCCGGGGAGCTGTTTTTT. Its protein product is CASSPTSSGELFF.

This chain links TRBV19 with TRBJ2-7; 11 bases map to TRBD2. The CDR3 contains 13 residues. The trim removed 5 bases at V and 7 bases at J, leaving 4 bases unmatched. Germline V gene data show CDR1 as LNHDA and CDR2 as SQIVND (reference sequence). CDR3 residues: CASSSGLAVEQYF. The CDR3 DNA reads TGTGCCAGTAGTTCGGGACTAGCGGTTGAGCAGTACTTC.

This clone showed up just once. This rearrangement joins TRBV6-5 to TRBJ1-1; D is undetermined. Germline V lookup: CDR1 MNHEY, CDR2 SVGAGI. Trimming pared 3 bases from V and 0 bases from J, leaving 11 bases between. The CDR3 consists of 15 residues. In DNA form, the CDR3 reads TGTGCCAGCAGTTATGACCGACCCGTGAACACTGAAGCTTTCTTT. It yields the protein CASSYDRPVNTEAFF.

V gene TRBV4-2 combines with J gene TRBJ1-1, with D possibly being TRBD1 (6 bases). Trimming removed 1 base from V and 3 bases from J, with 12 bases in between. The germline V gene has CDR1 LGHNA and CDR2 YNFKEQ. CDR3 length: 15 amino acids. In DNA, the CDR3 is TGTGCCAGCAGCCAAGTTCAGGGGTCGGACACTGAAGCTTTCTTT. Its protein product is CASSQVQGSDTEAFF.

V is TRBV10-3 and J is TRBJ2-4, with TRBD2 identical over 8 bases. In germline, CDR1 is ENHRY, CDR2 SYGVKD. CDR3 length: 15 residues. J lost 8 bases, V lost 2 bases, and 8 bases had no gene match. This CDR3 is CAISEPGLDSYIQYF. The CDR3 DNA reads TGTGCCATCAGTGAGCCGGGACTAGATTCGTACATTCAGTACTTC.

The V call is TRBV28, the J call TRBJ1-4; 10 bases match TRBD1. CDR1 is MDHEN and CDR2 is SYDVKM in the germline V gene. V was clipped by 8 bases and J by 6 bases; unmatched bases: 3. The CDR3 runs 13 residues. As DNA, the CDR3 is TGTGCCAGCCGCGGGACAGGGGATGAAAAACTGTTTTTT. Translating it yields CASRGTGDEKLFF.

This clone was recorded a few times. The rearrangement uses TRBV7-2 and TRBJ2-1, with 10 bases identical to TRBD2. The germline gives CDR1 SGHTA, CDR2 FQGNSA. The CDR3 loop spans 15 amino acids. After removal of 2 bases from V and 2 bases from J, the junction contained 0 bases not matched to a gene. CDR3 sequence (DNA): TGTGCCAGCAGCTTACTAGCGGGAGCCTACAATGAGCAGTTCTTC. It yields the protein CASSLLAGAYNEQFF.

The chain links TRBV27 to TRBJ1-4; no firm D call. The CDR3 extends over 16 amino acids. V was clipped by 4 bases and J by 0 bases, with 12 bases between them. The germline CDR1 and CDR2 sequences are MNHEY and SMNVEV (reference sequence). CDR3 protein: CASSSRIPTTNEKLFF. CDR3 nucleotide sequence: TGTGCCAGCAGTTCGCGGATACCCACAACTAATGAAAAACTGTTTTTT. Complete variable domain (other parts from reference TRBV27 and TRBJ1-4): EAQVTQNPRYLITVTGKKLTVTCSQNMNHEYMSWYRQDPGLGLRQIYYSMNVEVTDKGDVPEGYKVSRKEKRNFPLILESPSPNQTSLYFCASSSRIPTTNEKLFFGSGTQLSVL.